The 19 T cell receptor beta chains presented below share a single source sample, sequenced in a study of T cells in Graves' hyperthyroidism and ophthalmopathy. Researchers took RNA transcripts and amplified the TCR beta CDR3 regions from them. First-round RT-PCR targeting the TCR CDR3 was performed with the HTBI primer set. MiXCR, run by TCRdb on the multiplex PCR reads, gives a single entry per CDR3 protein. The data contain hundreds of thousands of distinct CDR3 sequences, roughly 14% of them singletons. Sequences were obtained from blood. Every receptor here comes from a man between 18 and 29 years old with Graves' ophthalmopathy.

This clonotype was detected ten times or more. The gene calls are TRBV20-1 and TRBJ2-7; 10 nucleotides agree with TRBD2. V lost 6 bases and J lost 3; bases outside the gene matches: 17. The CDR3 loop spans 17 amino acids. Germline CDR1 DFQATT, CDR2 SNEGSKA (reference sequence). CDR3 in amino acids: CSATHPLLAGLDYEQYF. CDR3 bases: TGCAGTGCCACTCACCCCCTACTAGCGGGACTGGACTACGAGCAGTACTTC.

This clonotype was picked up many times. The gene calls are TRBV11-2 and TRBJ2-5; 14 bases map to TRBD2. Losses at the gene ends were 1 base for V and 5 bases for J; bases not matched to a gene: 6. The CDR3 spans 17 residues. Germline V gives CDR1 SGHAT, CDR2 FQNNGV. CDR3 DNA: TGTGCCAGCAGCTTAGGAGGACTAGCGGGAGGCGGTGAGACCCAGTACTTC. Translation: CASSLGGLAGGGETQYF. Full variable domain (rest looked up from reference TRBV11-2 and TRBJ2-5): EAGVAQSPRYKIIEKRQSVAFWCNPISGHATLYWYQQILGQGPKLLIQFQNNGVVDDSQLPKDRFSAERLKGVDSTLKIQPAKLEDSAVYLCASSLGGLAGGGETQYFGPGTRLLVL.

This chain joins TRBV29-1 and TRBJ1-2; 8 positions agree with TRBD1. V shed 4 bases, J shed 4 bases, and the junction held 11 bases outside the gene matches. Germline lookup yields CDR1 SQVTM and CDR2 ANQGSEA. There are 15 residues in the CDR3. In nucleotides, the CDR3 is TGCAGCGTTGGTGTCTTCTCGACAGGGGCCTATGGCTACACCTTC. It specifies CSVGVFSTGAYGYTF. Together with reference TRBV29-1 and TRBJ1-2, the CDR3 gives the full variable domain: SAVISQKPSRDICQRGTSLTIQCQVDSQVTMMFWYRQQPGQSLTLIATANQGSEATYESGFVIDKFPISRPNLTFSTLTVSNMSPEDSSIYLCSVGVFSTGAYGYTFGSGTRLTVV.

This clonotype was observed many times. The V call is TRBV7-8, the J call TRBJ2-5, with a tentative D call TRBD1 (5 bases). This CDR3 has 14 amino acids. V dropped 5 bases and J dropped 5 bases, with 15 bases sitting between them. Germline CDR1 is SGHVS and CDR2 is FQNEAQ. CDR3 loop: CASSSRQLWETQYF. CDR3 in DNA: TGTGCCAGCAGCAGCAGACAGCTCTGGGAGACCCAGTACTTC. The variable domain in full, completed from reference TRBV7-8 and TRBJ2-5, reads GAGVSQSPRYKVAKRGQDVALRCDPISGHVSLFWYQQALGQGPEFLTYFQNEAQLDKSGLPSDRFFAERPEGSVSTLKIQRTQQEDSAVYLCASSSRQLWETQYFGPGTRLLVL.

In its sample, this clonotype was seen many times. This chain links TRBV10-1 with TRBJ1-1; D gene uncertain. The V and J ends lost 4 bases and 5 bases respectively, with 17 bases between them. Germline CDR1 and CDR2: WNHNN and SYGVQD (reference sequence). This CDR3 has 15 amino acids. CDR3 DNA: TGCGCCAGCAGTGGAACAGTGGGAAGGGAGACTGAAGCTTTCTTT. This codes for CASSGTVGRETEAFF.

In its sample, this clonotype was seen many times. A read error may account for a junction end that differs from germline. This chain connects TRBV5-6 to TRBJ2-1; 7 bases match TRBD1. Germline CDR1 reads SGHDT; CDR2 reads YYEEEE. The CDR3 spans 11 residues. The DNA for the CDR3 is TGTGCCAGCAGCTTCAGGGACAGTACCGTCTTC. It yields the protein CASSFRDSTVF.

This clonotype was found many times. The chain links TRBV6-1 to TRBJ1-1; D gene unclear. Germline CDR1 MNHNS, CDR2 SASEGT. There are 15 residues in the CDR3. V was clipped by 0 bases and J by 3 bases, with 11 bases between them. Written as DNA, the CDR3 is TGTGCCAGCAGTGAAGCCACAGTGGAGTACACTGAAGCTTTCTTT. It specifies CASSEATVEYTEAFF.

The chain is built from TRBV6-1 and TRBJ1-6; no firm D call. Trimming pared 7 bases from V and 1 base from J, leaving 8 bases between. The CDR3 consists of 14 residues. In germline, CDR1 is MNHNS, CDR2 SASEGT. This CDR3 reads CASTLRSYNSPLHF. The CDR3 region has the DNA TGTGCCAGCACTTTGAGGTCCTATAATTCACCCCTCCACTTT.

The chain combines TRBV29-1 with TRBJ2-5; 9 bases agree with TRBD2. Looked up from germline, CDR1 is SQVTM and CDR2 is ANQGSEA. The CDR3 loop spans 13 amino acids. J gave up 5 bases and V 6 bases, and 7 bases lay outside the gene matches. This chain's CDR3 is CSVDTGTSETQYF. DNA of the CDR3: TGCAGCGTCGATACCGGGACTAGCGAGACCCAGTACTTC.

This clonotype was seen ten or more times. The chain uses TRBV30 and TRBJ2-3, with a possible D match to TRBD2 (7 bases). In germline, CDR1 is GTSNPN, CDR2 SVGIG (reference sequence). V dropped 5 bases and J dropped 5 bases, with 17 bases sitting between them. The CDR3 totals 14 residues. The CDR3 sequence is CAWEEGGHLDTQYF. Written as DNA, the CDR3 is TGTGCCTGGGAGGAGGGGGGGCATTTAGATACGCAGTATTTT.

Ten or more counts support this clonotype. The CDR3 loop is CSARGVYGTEAFF. The CDR3 region has the DNA TGCAGTGCTAGGGGGGTCTACGGGACTGAAGCTTTCTTT. This sequence joins TRBV20-1 and TRBJ1-1, with D perhaps matching TRBD1 (5 bases). V was cut by 3 bases and J by 5 bases, with 13 bases left in between. In germline, CDR1 is DFQATT, CDR2 SNEGSKA (reference sequence). This CDR3 is built from 13 residues.

There are a few counts of this clonotype. The chain joins TRBV29-1 to TRBJ1-2, with D perhaps TRBD1 (6 bases). Germline CDR1 is SQVTM and CDR2 is ANQGSEA. V lost 5 bases and J 2 bases, leaving 18 bases between the germline ends. The CDR3 is 15 residues long. CDR3 coding DNA: TGCAGCGTTTTTCCGAGGACAGAACAAAACTATGGCTACACCTTC. Translating gives CSVFPRTEQNYGYTF.

This clonotype showed up many times. The rearrangement links TRBV6-5 to TRBJ2-3, with D possibly TRBD2 on 7 matching bases. The CDR3 has 15 residues. Trimming left V 0 bases short and J 2 bases short, with 9 bases between. The germline V gene has CDR1 MNHEY and CDR2 SVGAGI. CDR3 amino acids: CASSYSGGPTDTQYF. The CDR3 nucleotides are TGTGCCAGCAGTTACTCGGGGGGGCCCACAGATACGCAGTATTTT.

The chain joins TRBV20-1 to TRBJ2-3, with 12 positions matching TRBD2. Looked up from germline, CDR1 is DFQATT and CDR2 is SNEGSKA (reference sequence). V shed 1 base, J shed 4 bases, and the junction held 3 bases outside the gene matches. This CDR3 contains 15 residues. CDR3 amino acids: CSARGTSGTADTQYF. The CDR3 DNA sequence: TGCAGTGCTAGAGGGACTAGCGGGACGGCAGATACGCAGTATTTT.

This clonotype occurred many times. The DNA for the CDR3 is TGTGCCAGCAGTCGGACCGCCTCCAATCAGCCCCAGCATTTT. Translation: CASSRTASNQPQHF. The chain couples TRBV12-3 or TRBV12-4 to TRBJ1-5; D is ambiguous. This CDR3 region has 14 residues. V lost 5 bases, J lost 3 bases, and 11 bases lay in between.

There are many counts of this clonotype. The V call is TRBV11-2, the J call TRBJ2-3, with D possibly being TRBD1 (5 bases). Germline V lookup: CDR1 SGHAT, CDR2 FQNNGV. The CDR3 contains 14 residues. V was shortened by 5 bases and J by 9 bases, with 18 bases between the two germline ends. The CDR3 here is CASSTDSLYKTQYF. CDR3 nucleotide sequence: TGTGCCAGCAGCACAGACAGCCTCTATAAGACGCAGTATTTT. Full variable domain (remainder filled in from reference TRBV11-2 and TRBJ2-3): EAGVAQSPRYKIIEKRQSVAFWCNPISGHATLYWYQQILGQGPKLLIQFQNNGVVDDSQLPKDRFSAERLKGVDSTLKIQPAKLEDSAVYLCASSTDSLYKTQYFGPGTRLTVL.

For this clonotype: The germline gene is not matched at one end of the junction; a read error may be the cause. V usage is TRBV24-1 and J usage is TRBJ1-5, with TRBD1 identical over 7 bases. The germline CDR1 and CDR2 sequences are KGHDR and SFDVKD. This CDR3 has 14 amino acids. The CDR3 nucleotides are TGTGCCACCAGTGCGGGACAGAGACATCAGCCCCAGCGTTTT. It encodes CATSAGQRHQPQRF.

This sequence joins TRBV4-1 and TRBJ1-4; TRBD1 might be the D (5 bases). Trimming took off 4 bases at V and 0 bases at J, with 12 bases between the two ends. The CDR3 has 16 amino acids. Germline assignment: CDR1 MGHRA and CDR2 YSYEKL. The CDR3 sequence is CASSLPDSPTNEKLFF. The CDR3 region has the DNA TGCGCCAGCAGCCTCCCCGACAGTCCAACTAATGAAAAACTGTTTTTT.

This clonotype was recorded many times. The genes are TRBV12-3 or TRBV12-4 and TRBJ2-5; D remains unclear. This CDR3 has 13 residues. V was clipped by 5 bases and J by 4 bases, with 11 bases between them. In DNA form, the CDR3 reads TGTGCCAGCAGTGCCTGGCGTAGAGAGACCCAGTACTTC. Protein product: CASSAWRRETQYF.